The next 3 T cell receptor beta chains were all read from a single sample in a study of T-cell reconstitution after alpha-beta-depleted transplantation in children. Unique molecular identifiers were incorporated during preparation of the TCRbeta library. Each CDR3 protein is one row after TCRdb ran MiXCR on the PCR reads. The sample holds about 600,000 distinct CDR3 sequences, 23% seen once. Specimen: PBMCs, mostly from graft donor cells, collected 360 days after TCRalphabeta/CD19-depleted stem cell transplant. Every receptor here comes from a boy under three years old who had a stem cell transplant for acute myeloid leukemia, so the T cells may come from the graft donor.

This clonotype was seen more than once but under ten times. J is TRBJ2-2 and V is TRBV12-3 or TRBV12-4; no reliable D call. Trimming cost V 3 bases and J 3 bases, with 8 bases left between them. The CDR3 is made up of 14 amino acids. CDR3 coding DNA: TGTGCCAGCAGTTTGAGGCTATACACCGGGGAGCTGTTTTTT. Translating gives CASSLRLYTGELFF.

In this sample, this clonotype turned up many times. The chain links TRBV19 to TRBJ2-1; TRBD2 might be the D (5 bases). The CDR3 runs to 17 residues. Germline CDR1 and CDR2: LNHDA and SQIVND (reference sequence). The V gene lost 2 bases and the J gene lost 7 bases, with 21 bases spanning the gap. The CDR3 nucleotides read TGTGCCAGTAGTATACCTATGCATTACGGGGATCAAAATGAGCAGTTCTTC. Translated: CASSIPMHYGDQNEQFF.

This clonotype was seen ten or more times. The chain couples TRBV15 to TRBJ1-3; a possible D gene is TRBD1 (6 bases). Germline assignment: CDR1 LNHNV and CDR2 YYDKDF (reference sequence). CDR3 length: 15 amino acids. With 4 bases removed from V and 0 bases from J, the gap between germline ends came to 10 bases. This CDR3 is CATSINRDSGNTIYF. The DNA of the CDR3 is TGTGCCACCAGCATAAACAGGGACTCTGGAAACACCATATATTTT.